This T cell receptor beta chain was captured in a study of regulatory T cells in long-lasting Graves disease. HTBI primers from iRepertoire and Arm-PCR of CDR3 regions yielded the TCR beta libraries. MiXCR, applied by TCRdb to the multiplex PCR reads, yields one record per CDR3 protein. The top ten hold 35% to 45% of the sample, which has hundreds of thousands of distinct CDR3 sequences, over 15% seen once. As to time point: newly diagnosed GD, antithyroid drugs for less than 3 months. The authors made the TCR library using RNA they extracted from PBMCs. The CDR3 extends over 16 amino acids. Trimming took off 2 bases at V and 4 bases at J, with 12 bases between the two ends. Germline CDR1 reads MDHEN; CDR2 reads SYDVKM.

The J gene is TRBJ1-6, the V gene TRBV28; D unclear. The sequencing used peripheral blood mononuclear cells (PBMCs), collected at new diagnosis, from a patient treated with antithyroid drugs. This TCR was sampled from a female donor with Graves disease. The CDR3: CASSLLLGQYNSPLHF. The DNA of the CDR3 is TGTGCCAGCAGTTTACTTCTGGGCCAGTATAATTCACCCCTCCACTTT.